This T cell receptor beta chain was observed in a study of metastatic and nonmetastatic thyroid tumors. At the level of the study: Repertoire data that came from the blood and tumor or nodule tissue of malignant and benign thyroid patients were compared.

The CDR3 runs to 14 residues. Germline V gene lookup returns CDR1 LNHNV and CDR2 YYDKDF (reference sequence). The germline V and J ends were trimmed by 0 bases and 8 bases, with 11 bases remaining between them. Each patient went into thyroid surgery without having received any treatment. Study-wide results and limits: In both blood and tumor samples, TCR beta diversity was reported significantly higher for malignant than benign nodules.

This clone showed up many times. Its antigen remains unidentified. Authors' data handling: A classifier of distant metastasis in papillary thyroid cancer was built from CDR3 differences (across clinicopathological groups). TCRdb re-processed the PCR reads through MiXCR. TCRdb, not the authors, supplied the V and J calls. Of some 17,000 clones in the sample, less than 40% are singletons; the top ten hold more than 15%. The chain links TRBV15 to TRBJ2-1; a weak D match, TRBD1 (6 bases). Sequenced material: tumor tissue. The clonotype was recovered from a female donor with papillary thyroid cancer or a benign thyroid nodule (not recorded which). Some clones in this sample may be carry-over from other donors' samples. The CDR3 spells CATSRDRRGYEQFF. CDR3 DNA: TGTGCCACCAGCAGAGATCGAAGGGGGTATGAGCAGTTCTTC. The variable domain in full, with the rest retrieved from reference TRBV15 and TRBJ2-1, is DAMVIQNPRYQVTQFGKPVTLSCSQTLNHNVMYWYQQKSSQAPKLLFHYYDKDFNNEADTPDNFQSRRPNTSFCFLDIRSPGLGDTAMYLCATSRDRRGYEQFFGPGTRLTVL.